This passage covers 11 T cell receptor beta chains from one sample sequenced in a study of cytomegalovirus exposure and HLA in healthy donors. Researchers ran the PCR with 60 Vbeta and 13 Jbeta primers. Only in-frame clones appear in the TCRdb table, and some are missing; sequencing was by immunoSEQ multiplex PCR. Seen here are 220,000 or so clones, under 80% observed once, and the top ten hold less than 2%. What was sequenced was PBMCs. These receptors were taken from a woman aged 25 to 39 in good health and CMV-seronegative.

The V gene is TRBV11-2, the J gene TRBJ1-3; D unresolved. CDR3 length: 17 amino acids. Germline V CDR1 and CDR2: SGHAT, FQNNGV. With 5 bases removed from V and 0 bases from J, the gap between germline ends came to 17 bases. The CDR3 region has the DNA TGTGCCAGCAGCCCCTATTCGTCCGGTGGCTCTGGAAACACCATATATTTT. It specifies CASSPYSSGGSGNTIYF.

This rearrangement joins TRBV6-5 to TRBJ2-1, with D possibly being TRBD2 (6 bases). Germline loops: CDR1 MNHEY, CDR2 SVGAGI. This CDR3 comprises 15 residues. V dropped 3 bases and J dropped 4 bases, with 13 bases sitting between them. CDR3 region: CASSYGGGNYNEQFF. The CDR3 DNA reads TGTGCCAGCAGTTATGGCGGAGGGAATTACAATGAGCAGTTCTTC.

The genes are TRBV19 and TRBJ2-2, with TRBD2 matching 8 bases. The V gene's germline CDR1 is LNHDA and CDR2 SQIVND (reference sequence). The CDR3 loop spans 15 amino acids. The V gene end was trimmed by 3 bases and the J gene end by 3 bases; junction bases not matched to a gene: 3. In DNA, the CDR3 is TGTGCCAGTAGTATGGGACTAGTCTACACCGGGGAGCTGTTTTTT. It specifies CASSMGLVYTGELFF. The full variable domain, in which reference TRBV19 and TRBJ2-2 provide the parts outside the CDR3, is DGGITQSPKYLFRKEGQNVTLSCEQNLNHDAMYWYRQDPGQGLRLIYYSQIVNDFQKGDIAEGYSVSREKKESFPLTVTSAQKNPTAFYLCASSMGLVYTGELFFGEGSRLTVL.

The chain links TRBV7-6 to TRBJ2-1; TRBD2 matches 9 bases. Germline trimming cut 1 base from V and 3 bases from J; bases unmatched to any gene: 4. Germline CDR1 SGHVS, CDR2 FNYEAQ. This CDR3 spans 16 amino acids. This chain's CDR3 is CASSLGVSGSYNEQFF. Here the CDR3 DNA reads TGTGCCAGCAGCTTAGGGGTTAGCGGGAGCTACAATGAGCAGTTCTTC.

The rearrangement uses TRBV12-5 and TRBJ2-3; TRBD2 aligns across 12 bases. The V gene end was trimmed by 9 bases and the J gene end by 2 bases; junction bases not matched to a gene: 12. This CDR3 is 17 amino acids long. Germline V gene data show CDR1 as LGHNT and CDR2 as FRNRAP. CDR3 in amino acids: CASGLAGKQKHTDTQYF. DNA of the CDR3: TGTGCTAGCGGACTAGCGGGAAAGCAGAAACACACAGATACGCAGTATTTT.

This clone was seen more than once but under ten times. In DNA form, the CDR3 reads TGTGCCAGTAGAGTAGCCTCTGGAAACACCATATATTTT. Residues: CASRVASGNTIYF. This chain uses TRBV19 with TRBJ1-3; D is ambiguous. This CDR3 has 13 amino acids. V was clipped by 6 bases and J by 0 bases, with 6 bases between them. Germline V gene data show CDR1 as LNHDA and CDR2 as SQIVND (reference sequence).

The sample holds a few counts of this clone. This sequence joins TRBV2 and TRBJ1-2; no reliable D call. Germline loops: CDR1 SNHLY, CDR2 FYNNEI. The CDR3 has 13 residues. V lost 0 bases to trimming and J lost 6 bases, with 8 bases between them. The CDR3 nucleotides read TGTGCCAGCAGTGAAGCGAGAGGGAATGGCTACACCTTC. This sequence encodes CASSEARGNGYTF.

The chain is built from TRBV5-1 and TRBJ2-5; D may be TRBD2 (5 bases). The assigned J gene may be wrong: the sequence end matches TRBJ2-7 better. The CDR3 runs to 13 residues. Looked up from germline, CDR1 is SGHRS and CDR2 is YFSETQ. The CDR3 DNA sequence: TGCGCCAGCAGCTTCGCGGGTAACTACGAGCAGTACTTC. It translates to CASSFAGNYEQYF.

A few counts support this clone. This rearrangement joins TRBV30 to TRBJ2-2; unclear D gene. Germline V gene sequence: CDR1 GTSNPN, CDR2 SVGIG (reference sequence). CDR3 length: 12 amino acids. Trimming cost V 2 bases and J 6 bases, with 7 bases left between them. The CDR3 loop is CAWSQFPGELFF. In DNA form, the CDR3 reads TGTGCCTGGAGTCAGTTCCCCGGGGAGCTGTTTTTT.

The chain carries TRBV30 and TRBJ1-3; D might be TRBD1 (5 bases). The CDR3 sequence is 13 residues long. V lost 2 bases and J lost 3, with 8 bases in between. The germline V gene encodes CDR1 GTSNPN and CDR2 SVGIG (reference sequence). The DNA of the CDR3 is TGTGCCTGGAGTCCCACAGGTGGAAACACCATATATTTT. Translated, it gives CAWSPTGGNTIYF.

The V and J genes are TRBV6-6 and TRBJ1-1; possibly TRBD1 for D (5 bases). V lost 4 bases to trimming and J lost 11 bases, with 17 bases between them. The CDR3 consists of 13 residues. Per germline, CDR1 MNHNY and CDR2 SVGAGI (reference sequence). The CDR3 region has the DNA TGTGCCAGCAGTTGGCAACAGGATAGCTTGGCTTTCTTT. This translates into CASSWQQDSLAFF.